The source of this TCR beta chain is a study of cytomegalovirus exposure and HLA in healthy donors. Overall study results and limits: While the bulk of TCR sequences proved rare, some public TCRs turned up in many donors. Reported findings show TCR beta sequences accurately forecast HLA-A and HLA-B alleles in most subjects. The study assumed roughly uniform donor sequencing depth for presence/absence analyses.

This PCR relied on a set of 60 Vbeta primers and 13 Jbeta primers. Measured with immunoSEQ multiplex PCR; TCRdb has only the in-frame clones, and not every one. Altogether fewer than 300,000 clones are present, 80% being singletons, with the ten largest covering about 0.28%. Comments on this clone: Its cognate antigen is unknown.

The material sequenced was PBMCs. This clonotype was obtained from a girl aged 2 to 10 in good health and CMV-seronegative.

The DNA for the CDR3 is TGTGCCAGCAGCTCAAGACGGACAGGTACACTTGCAACTAATGAAAAACTGTTTTTT. It specifies CASSSRRTGTLATNEKLFF. The chain combines TRBV7-9 with TRBJ1-4, with 7 bases lining up with TRBD1. The V gene end was trimmed by 4 bases and the J gene end by 0 bases; junction bases not matched to a gene: 14. The CDR3 covers 19 residues. The V gene's germline CDR1 is SEHNR and CDR2 FQNEAQ (reference sequence).